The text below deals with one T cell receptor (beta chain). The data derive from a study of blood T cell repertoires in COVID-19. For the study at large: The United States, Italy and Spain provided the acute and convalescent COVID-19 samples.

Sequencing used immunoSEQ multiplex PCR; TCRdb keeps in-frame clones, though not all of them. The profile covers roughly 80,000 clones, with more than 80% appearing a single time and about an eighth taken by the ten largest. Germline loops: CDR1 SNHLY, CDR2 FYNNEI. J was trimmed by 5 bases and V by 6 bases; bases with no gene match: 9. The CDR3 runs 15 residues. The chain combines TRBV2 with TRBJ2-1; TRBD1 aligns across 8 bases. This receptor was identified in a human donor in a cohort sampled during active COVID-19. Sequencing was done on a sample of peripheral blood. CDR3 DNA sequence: TGTGCCAGCAGAATCCGGGACAGGCCGGACAATGAGCAGTTCTTC. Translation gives CASRIRDRPDNEQFF. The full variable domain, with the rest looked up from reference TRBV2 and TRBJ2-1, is EPEVTQTPSHQVTQMGQEVILRCVPISNHLYFYWYRQILGQKVEFLVSFYNNEISEKSEIFDDQFSVERPDGSNFTLKIRSTKLEDSAMYFCASRIRDRPDNEQFFGPGTRLTVL.